This is a list of T cell receptor beta chains from one sample in a study of CD8 T cells in ankylosing spondylitis. TCRdb re-called the 5' RACE reads through MiXCR, storing one row per CDR3 protein. Of about 24,000 distinct CDR3 sequences listed, 10% to 15% are singletons. The specimen was blood. Source of these receptors: a male donor with ankylosing spondylitis or in good health (not recorded which). Each CDR3 is given with its conserved first and last residue. The order of the fields is J gene, clone size, V gene, D gene, CDR3 DNA, CDR3 protein. D genes are given only for firm matches. The listing skips clone size in some rows; elsewhere it reads once, few, many or a size class.

J: TRBJ2-1
size: .
V: TRBV20-1
D: .
DNA: TGCAGTGCTAGAGATCCGGGACCGAAGAACAATGAGCAGTTCTTC
CDR3: CSARDPGPKNNEQFF

J: TRBJ1-1
size: few
V: TRBV20-1
D: TRBD1
DNA: TGCAGTGCTCAAGCACAGGGGTTGAACACTGAAGCTTTCTTT
CDR3: CSAQAQGLNTEAFF

J: TRBJ2-5
size: few
V: TRBV5-1
D: .
DNA: TGCGCCAGCAGCTTGGCCTGGTCTCAAGAGACCCAGTACTTC
CDR3: CASSLAWSQETQYF

J: TRBJ2-7
size: many
V: TRBV7-2
D: TRBD1
DNA: TGTGCCAGCAGCTCCCGGGACAGGGTATCCTACGAGCAGTACTTC
CDR3: CASSSRDRVSYEQYF

J: TRBJ2-7
size: few
V: TRBV6-2/TRBV6-3
D: TRBD1
DNA: TGTGCCAGTCGGACAGGGTTGGAAGAGCAGTACTTC
CDR3: CASRTGLEEQYF

J: TRBJ2-3
size: few
V: TRBV7-2
D: .
DNA: TGTGCCAGCAGCTTAGTCCTGGCAGATACGCAGTATTTT
CDR3: CASSLVLADTQYF

J: TRBJ1-1
size: few
V: TRBV5-1
D: .
DNA: TGCGCCAGCAGAAGCAACACTGAAGCTTTCTTT
CDR3: CASRSNTEAFF

J: TRBJ2-1
size: .
V: TRBV20-1
D: TRBD2
DNA: TGCAGTGCAGCCGGGACTAGCGGGAGGTCTTACAATGAGCAGTTCTTC
CDR3: CSAAGTSGRSYNEQFF

J: TRBJ2-3
size: .
V: TRBV11-2
D: .
DNA: TGTGCCAGCAGCCCATGGGCAGATACGCAGTATTTT
CDR3: CASSPWADTQYF

J: TRBJ2-3
size: .
V: TRBV7-3
D: .
DNA: TGTGCCAGCAGCTTAACGGGAATCGGGGCCGGGACAGATACGCAGTATTTT
CDR3: CASSLTGIGAGTDTQYF

J: TRBJ2-2
size: .
V: TRBV20-1
D: .
DNA: TGCAGTGCTAGCGCTCTGCTCGGGGAGCTGTTTTTT
CDR3: CSASALLGELFF

J: TRBJ1-2
size: many
V: TRBV28
D: .
DNA: TGTGCCAGCAGTAGTCCTTACGTTAACTATGGCTACACCTTC
CDR3: CASSSPYVNYGYTF

J: TRBJ1-4
size: many
V: TRBV18
D: .
DNA: TGTGCCAGCTCACTCAGCGGTGAAAAACTGTTTTTT
CDR3: CASSLSGEKLFF

J: TRBJ1-4
size: .
V: TRBV20-1
D: TRBD1
DNA: TGCAGTGCTAGGAATACTAGGACAGGGGCCGATGAAAAACTGTTTTTT
CDR3: CSARNTRTGADEKLFF

J: TRBJ2-3
size: many
V: TRBV14
D: TRBD2
DNA: TGTGCCAGCAGCCGACTAGCGGGGGGGTCGATCAGCACAGATACGCAGTATTTT
CDR3: CASSRLAGGSISTDTQYF

J: TRBJ2-2
size: .
V: TRBV12-3/TRBV12-4
D: .
DNA: TGTGCCAGCAGTTTTTTGGTAGCGGGGACAGCGAACACCGGGGAGCTGTTTTTT
CDR3: CASSFLVAGTANTGELFF

J: TRBJ1-3
size: many
V: TRBV6-2/TRBV6-3
D: .
DNA: TGTGCCAGCAGCTCGACAGGAAACACCATATATTTT
CDR3: CASSSTGNTIYF

J: TRBJ2-3
size: many
V: TRBV7-3
D: TRBD2
DNA: TGTGCCAGCAGCACCGGCGGGGCGGGGGGGCCCACAGATACGCAGTATTTT
CDR3: CASSTGGAGGPTDTQYF

J: TRBJ1-1
size: few
V: TRBV12-5
D: .
DNA: TGTGCTAGTGGTTTGGCAGCCCCGGGTAGCACTGAAGCTTTCTTT
CDR3: CASGLAAPGSTEAFF

J: TRBJ2-1
size: few
V: TRBV7-9
D: .
DNA: TGTGCCAGCAGCCCCGGGGAGGCAGGGTTAGTCGGCAATGAGCAGTTCTTC
CDR3: CASSPGEAGLVGNEQFF

J: TRBJ2-4
size: .
V: TRBV10-3
D: .
DNA: TGTGCCACGGGCGGGCAGGGTGGCCAAAACATTCAGTACTTC
CDR3: CATGGQGGQNIQYF

J: TRBJ2-3
size: few
V: TRBV7-9
D: .
DNA: TGTGCCAGCAGCTTAGTTTTTGGGGGCCATGATACGCAGTATTTT
CDR3: CASSLVFGGHDTQYF

J: TRBJ2-5
size: few
V: TRBV10-3
D: .
DNA: TGTGCCATCAGCGACGGGGAGACCCAGTACTTC
CDR3: CAISDGETQYF

J: TRBJ2-1
size: many
V: TRBV5-1
D: .
DNA: TGCGCCAGCAGCTTTGGGGGGGCAAGGTCCTACAATGAGCAGTTCTTC
CDR3: CASSFGGARSYNEQFF

J: TRBJ2-1
size: few
V: TRBV28
D: TRBD1
DNA: TGTGCCAGCAGTTTAGGGGACAGCCCCTACAATGAGCAGTTCTTC
CDR3: CASSLGDSPYNEQFF

J: TRBJ2-2
size: many
V: TRBV28
D: .
DNA: TGTGCCAGCAGTTTAGGCGGGGGCCACACCGGGGAGCTGTTTTTT
CDR3: CASSLGGGHTGELFF

J: TRBJ2-4
size: many
V: TRBV14
D: .
DNA: TGTGCCAGCAGCCAGGGTAGGGGACTAGCCAAAAACATTCAGTACTTC
CDR3: CASSQGRGLAKNIQYF

J: TRBJ2-7
size: few
V: TRBV7-9
D: .
DNA: TGTGCCAGCAGCTTAGGAGGCAGGGTTGATGAGCAGTACTTC
CDR3: CASSLGGRVDEQYF

J: TRBJ2-5
size: many
V: TRBV28
D: .
DNA: TGTGCCAGCAGTTTTCTGGGAGAGACCCAGTACTTC
CDR3: CASSFLGETQYF

J: TRBJ2-3
size: .
V: TRBV6-2/TRBV6-3
D: .
DNA: TGTGCCAGCAGTCTCTGGAACCGGGAGGATACGCAGTATTTT
CDR3: CASSLWNREDTQYF

J: TRBJ1-5
size: many
V: TRBV12-3/TRBV12-4
D: .
DNA: TGTGCCAGCAGTTTACCCCCTGATCAGCCCCAGCATTTT
CDR3: CASSLPPDQPQHF

J: TRBJ2-1
size: many
V: TRBV20-1
D: TRBD2
DNA: TGCAGTGCTTTCTACCGGGGGGACAATGAGCAGTTCTTC
CDR3: CSAFYRGDNEQFF